The next 9 T cell receptor beta chains were all read from a single sample in a study of cytomegalovirus exposure and HLA in healthy donors. 60 Vbeta and 13 Jbeta primers were used in PCR. The method was immunoSEQ multiplex PCR; TCRdb's version includes in-frame clones alone and lacks a portion of them. The repertoire holds approximately 170,000 clones, 70% to 75% seen once, with 4% to 5% in the top ten. The sample consisted of PBMCs. Every receptor here comes from a man between 18 and 35 years old in good health and CMV-seropositive.

This clone was counted between two and nine times. The J gene is TRBJ2-7, the V gene TRBV5-5; possibly TRBD2 for D (7 bases). Germline-derived CDR1 and CDR2 are SGHKS and YYEKEE (reference sequence). Trimming pared 7 bases from V and 4 bases from J, leaving 12 bases between. The CDR3 spans 12 residues. The CDR3 protein is CASGGAGYEQYV. CDR3 DNA sequence: TGTGCCAGCGGGGGGGCAGGGTACGAGCAGTACGTC.

V usage is TRBV5-8 and J usage is TRBJ1-4; unclear D gene. This CDR3 has 17 amino acids. The germline V gene encodes CDR1 SGHTS and CDR2 YDEGEE. V was shortened by 2 bases and J by 3 bases, with 17 bases between the two germline ends. CDR3 nucleotides: TGTGCCAGCAGCTTTTTCGACGGTGGAGCGGCTAATGAAAAACTGTTTTTT. This gives the protein CASSFFDGGAANEKLFF.

V usage is TRBV28 and J usage is TRBJ2-7; D is perhaps TRBD1 (6 bases). Germline lookup yields CDR1 MDHEN and CDR2 SYDVKM. The ends were cut back, 5 bases at V and 5 bases at J, with 19 bases in the middle. There are 15 residues in the CDR3. CDR3 DNA sequence: TGTGCCAGCAGTCTAGGTACAACCCAGGGGCACGAGCAGTACGTC. Translated, it gives CASSLGTTQGHEQYV.

The chain joins TRBV10-2 to TRBJ2-7; 8 bases are shared with TRBD1. V lost 6 bases and J lost 5; bases outside the gene matches: 0. The CDR3 spans 11 residues. Germline CDR1 and CDR2: WSHSY and SAAADI. The CDR3 coding sequence is TGCGCCAGCAGGGACAGGGACGAGCAGTACGTC. This encodes CASRDRDEQYV.

The genes are TRBV5-4 and TRBJ1-2, with D perhaps matching TRBD1 (6 bases). Trimming pared 4 bases from V and 0 bases from J, leaving 13 bases between. The germline V gene encodes CDR1 SGHNT and CDR2 YYREEE (reference sequence). The CDR3 is made up of 15 amino acids. The CDR3 is CASSQDRLANYGYTF. The CDR3 DNA reads TGTGCCAGCAGCCAAGACAGGCTAGCTAACTATGGCTACACCTTC.

This chain connects TRBV7-8 to TRBJ1-3; 8 nucleotides align to TRBD1. Germline CDR1 and CDR2: SGHVS and FQNEAQ. Trimming at V came to 3 bases and at J to 2 bases, leaving 6 bases not matched to a gene. The CDR3 extends over 16 amino acids. The CDR3 nucleotides are TGTGCCAGCAGCTTGGACAGGGCCAGCGCTGGAAACACCATATATTTT. It specifies CASSLDRASAGNTIYF.

This clone turned up a few times. V and J are TRBV7-2 and TRBJ2-3; D gene ambiguous. CDR3 length equals 14 residues. Trimming stripped 6 bases from V and 2 bases from J, with 12 bases between. The germline gives CDR1 SGHTA, CDR2 FQGNSA. CDR3 amino acids: CASSLTPSTDTQYF. The CDR3 DNA follows: TGTGCCAGCAGTCTAACCCCGTCCACAGATACGCAGTATTTT. Full variable domain (rest looked up from reference TRBV7-2 and TRBJ2-3): GAGVSQSPSNKVTEKGKDVELRCDPISGHTALYWYRQSLGQGLEFLIYFQGNSAPDKSGLPSDRFSAERTGGSVSTLTIQRTQQEDSAVYLCASSLTPSTDTQYFGPGTRLTVL.

In regard to this clone: Other DNA variants within this sample encode the same CDR3. The chain joins TRBV5-1 to TRBJ2-3, with TRBD1 as a possible D gene (6 bases). The CDR3 length is 14 residues. Germline V gene lookup returns CDR1 SGHRS and CDR2 YFSETQ. Deletions cut 4 bases from V and 1 base from J, with 10 bases between. Here the CDR3 DNA reads TGCGCCAGCAGCCCGGGACAACGCACAGATACGCAGTATTTT. This encodes CASSPGQRTDTQYF.

This clone was counted only a few times. This chain connects TRBV20-1 to TRBJ2-1, with D uncertain. V was pared by 4 bases and J by 9 bases, with 7 bases between. Germline lookup yields CDR1 DFQATT and CDR2 SNEGSKA (reference sequence). The CDR3 sequence is 10 residues long. The CDR3 reads CSAIPGEQFF. The CDR3 DNA reads TGCAGTGCTATCCCCGGTGAGCAGTTCTTC.